The 25 T cell receptor beta chains given below trace back to one sample, sequenced in a study of T cell responses to AZD1222 COVID-19 vaccine. Generated by immunoSEQ multiplex PCR, the TCRdb table keeps only in-frame clones and is missing some. Among fewer than 180,000 clones listed, 94% were seen once. Sequenced here: peripheral blood, sampled on day 0 of AZD1222 vaccination. These receptors came from an adult in good health.

The chain joins TRBV7-6 to TRBJ2-1, with D perhaps TRBD1 (5 bases). The V gene's germline CDR1 is SGHVS and CDR2 FNYEAQ. Trimming cost V 4 bases and J 9 bases, with 22 bases left between them. There are 16 residues in the CDR3. This CDR3 is CASSWGAPPPHGEQFF. Written as DNA, the CDR3 is TGTGCCAGCAGCTGGGGCGCCCCTCCCCCCCACGGTGAGCAGTTCTTC.

The rearrangement links TRBV9 to TRBJ1-5; unclear D gene. The CDR3 is 15 amino acids. With 2 bases removed from V and 3 bases from J, the gap between germline ends came to 12 bases. CDR1 is SGDLS and CDR2 is YYNGEE in the germline V gene. As DNA, the CDR3 is TGTGCCAGCAGCGTTGGAATGGATTTCAATCAGCCCCAGCATTTT. As protein: CASSVGMDFNQPQHF.

V and J are TRBV7-2 and TRBJ1-2, with D perhaps matching TRBD1 (5 bases). The V gene lost 1 base and the J gene lost 2 bases, with 11 bases spanning the gap. Per the germline V gene, CDR1 is SGHTA and CDR2 is FQGNSA. The CDR3 is 15 amino acids. CDR3 sequence (DNA): TGTGCCAGCAGCTTAGTGGGCAGGGTGAACTATGGCTACACCTTC. It is translated as CASSLVGRVNYGYTF. The whole variable domain, remainder taken from reference TRBV7-2 and TRBJ1-2, is GAGVSQSPSNKVTEKGKDVELRCDPISGHTALYWYRQSLGQGLEFLIYFQGNSAPDKSGLPSDRFSAERTGGSVSTLTIQRTQQEDSAVYLCASSLVGRVNYGYTFGSGTRLTVV.

The genes are TRBV6-1 and TRBJ1-2, with D unresolved. The CDR3 totals 15 residues. CDR1 is MNHNS and CDR2 is SASEGT in the germline V gene. Trimming took off 3 bases at V and 3 bases at J, with 14 bases between the two ends. The CDR3 reads CASSEGKGSDYGYTF. Written as DNA, the CDR3 is TGTGCCAGCAGTGAGGGAAAAGGGTCCGACTATGGCTACACCTTC.

The J gene is TRBJ1-1, the V gene TRBV5-1, with 10 bases lining up with TRBD1. The V and J ends lost 2 bases and 5 bases, in that order; junction bases with no gene match: 15. The germline V gene encodes CDR1 SGHRS and CDR2 YFSETQ. This CDR3 has 18 amino acids. For the CDR3, the DNA is TGCGCCAGCAGCTTTCTGATAAAAGGACAGGGGGATTCGACTGAAGCTTTCTTT. Translating it yields CASSFLIKGQGDSTEAFF. Variable domain in full (rest from reference TRBV5-1 and TRBJ1-1): KAGVTQTPRYLIKTRGQQVTLSCSPISGHRSVSWYQQTPGQGLQFLFEYFSETQRNKGNFPGRFSGRQFSNSRSEMNVSTLELGDSALYLCASSFLIKGQGDSTEAFFGQGTRLTVV.

The chain links TRBV19 to TRBJ1-5; D may be TRBD1 (6 bases). The V gene lost 5 bases and the J gene lost 4 bases, with 15 bases spanning the gap. CDR3 length: 15 residues. The germline V gene has CDR1 LNHDA and CDR2 SQIVND (reference sequence). The CDR3 loop is CASSPGQGRNQPQHF. The CDR3 nucleotides read TGTGCCAGTAGTCCCGGGCAGGGGAGGAATCAGCCCCAGCATTTT. The whole variable domain, remainder taken from reference TRBV19 and TRBJ1-5, is DGGITQSPKYLFRKEGQNVTLSCEQNLNHDAMYWYRQDPGQGLRLIYYSQIVNDFQKGDIAEGYSVSREKKESFPLTVTSAQKNPTAFYLCASSPGQGRNQPQHFGDGTRLSIL.

The gene calls are TRBV15 and TRBJ2-7; 8 nucleotides match TRBD1. With V trimmed by 1 base and J by 7 bases, 6 bases remained unmatched. Germline-derived CDR1 and CDR2 are LNHNV and YYDKDF (reference sequence). This CDR3 is 14 amino acids long. The CDR3: CATSRGLTGVEQYV. The CDR3 DNA is TGTGCCACCAGCAGAGGCCTGACAGGGGTTGAGCAGTACGTC.

This chain links TRBV19 with TRBJ2-6; a weak D match, TRBD1 (6 bases). Germline CDR1 is LNHDA and CDR2 is SQIVND (reference sequence). Trimming stripped 3 bases from V and 0 bases from J, with 18 bases between. The CDR3 has 19 residues. The CDR3 spells CASSILQGRFISGANVLTF. The CDR3 DNA sequence: TGTGCCAGTAGTATTCTACAGGGTAGGTTTATCTCTGGGGCCAACGTCCTGACTTTC.

This chain links TRBV7-9 with TRBJ1-3; D is unresolved. CDR1 is SEHNR and CDR2 is FQNEAQ in the germline V gene (reference sequence). The CDR3 is 12 amino acids. The germline V and J ends were trimmed by 6 bases and 2 bases, with 5 bases remaining between them. The CDR3 DNA follows: TGTGCCAGCAGTTTGGCTGGAAACACCATATATTTT. Encoded protein: CASSLAGNTIYF.

The J gene is TRBJ1-6, the V gene TRBV5-4; no firm D call. The CDR3 spans 16 residues. V dropped 7 bases and J dropped 7 bases, with 21 bases sitting between them. Germline CDR1 reads SGHNT; CDR2 reads YYREEE (reference sequence). CDR3 loop: CASSLNPRVVNSPLHF. CDR3 nucleotide sequence: TGTGCCAGCTCCTTAAATCCGCGAGTCGTAAATTCACCCCTCCACTTT. The entire variable domain, with the rest obtained from reference TRBV5-4 and TRBJ1-6, is as follows: ETGVTQSPTHLIKTRGQQVTLRCSSQSGHNTVSWYQQALGQGPQFIFQYYREEENGRGNFPPRFSGLQFPNYSSELNVNALELDDSALYLCASSLNPRVVNSPLHFGNGTRLTVT.

The rearrangement joins TRBV2 to TRBJ2-1; tentatively, D is TRBD2 (6 bases). Germline CDR1 reads SNHLY; CDR2 reads FYNNEI. With 6 bases removed from V and 3 bases from J, the gap between germline ends came to 12 bases. The CDR3 spans 14 residues. This CDR3 reads CASSGTAIYNEQFF. As DNA, the CDR3 is TGTGCCAGCAGCGGGACTGCTATCTACAATGAGCAGTTCTTC. Based on the CDR3 plus reference TRBV2 and TRBJ2-1, the full variable domain is EPEVTQTPSHQVTQMGQEVILRCVPISNHLYFYWYRQILGQKVEFLVSFYNNEISEKSEIFDDQFSVERPDGSNFTLKIRSTKLEDSAMYFCASSGTAIYNEQFFGPGTRLTVL.

The chain is built from TRBV9 and TRBJ2-3; TRBD2 agrees at 7 bases. CDR1 and CDR2 from the germline V gene are SGDLS and YYNGEE. Trimming at V came to 0 bases and at J to 10 bases, leaving 5 bases not matched to a gene. The CDR3 length is 13 residues. CDR3 nucleotides: TGTGCCAGCAGCGTAGCTCCGGCGGGGGCGCAGTATTTT. This translates into CASSVAPAGAQYF.

V is TRBV18 and J is TRBJ1-4; tentatively, D is TRBD1 (6 bases). The CDR3 is made up of 16 amino acids. Trimming left V 2 bases short and J 2 bases short, with 12 bases between. CDR1 and CDR2 (germline): KGHSH, LQKENI. The CDR3, as DNA: TGTGCCAGCTCACCAGTTTTTGGACAGACTAATGAAAAACTGTTTTTT. This translates into CASSPVFGQTNEKLFF. The full variable domain, its missing parts supplied by reference TRBV18 and TRBJ1-4, is NAGVMQNPRHLVRRRGQEARLRCSPMKGHSHVYWYRQLPEEGLKFMVYLQKENIIDESGMPKERFSAEFPKEGPSILRIQQVVRGDSAAYFCASSPVFGQTNEKLFFGSGTQLSVL.

CDR3 region: CASRTGLTEDTQYF. Written as DNA, the CDR3 is TGCGCCAGCCGGACGGGACTAACCGAAGATACGCAGTATTTT. This sequence joins TRBV5-1 and TRBJ2-3, with 7 nucleotides matching TRBD2. The V segment lost 7 bases and the J segment 5 bases; nucleotides outside the gene matches: 10. In germline, CDR1 is SGHRS, CDR2 YFSETQ. The CDR3 extends over 14 amino acids.

The chain couples TRBV15 to TRBJ1-1; unclear D gene. The V and J ends lost 3 bases and 7 bases respectively, with 12 bases between them. The CDR3 sequence is 13 residues long. The germline V gene has CDR1 LNHNV and CDR2 YYDKDF (reference sequence). The CDR3 region is CATSRSLELEAFF. The CDR3 DNA reads TGTGCCACCAGCAGGAGTTTGGAACTTGAAGCTTTCTTT.

The CDR3 reads CASSILGGAAQAFF. The CDR3 nucleotides read TGTGCCAGTAGTATATTAGGGGGCGCGGCCCAAGCTTTCTTT. V gene TRBV19 combines with J gene TRBJ1-1; TRBD1 matches at 7 bases. V gave up 2 bases and J gave up 9 bases; unmatched junction bases: 9. This CDR3 contains 14 residues. Per the germline V gene, CDR1 is LNHDA and CDR2 is SQIVND (reference sequence).

The chain couples TRBV6-2 or TRBV6-3 to TRBJ1-2; 8 bases fit TRBD1. This CDR3 spans 13 amino acids. CDR1 is MNHEY and CDR2 is SVGEGT in the germline V gene. Losses at the gene ends were 4 bases for V and 8 bases for J; bases not matched to a gene: 6. CDR3 residues: CASSSTDRVGYTF. In nucleotides, the CDR3 is TGTGCCAGCAGTTCGACGGACAGGGTCGGCTACACCTTC.

The V call is TRBV4-1, the J call TRBJ2-5, with 16 bases matching TRBD2. Germline assignment: CDR1 MGHRA and CDR2 YSYEKL. The CDR3 has 17 amino acids. The J segment lost 2 bases and the V segment lost 4 bases, leaving 4 bases of the junction unmatched. Here the CDR3 DNA reads TGCGCCAGCAGCCTTTCGGGACTAGCGGGGGGGCAAGAGACCCAGTACTTC. Translated, it gives CASSLSGLAGGQETQYF.

This clone was seen once. This chain joins TRBV5-1 and TRBJ1-1; D perhaps matches TRBD1 (6 bases). Germline lookup yields CDR1 SGHRS and CDR2 YFSETQ. The V and J ends lost 5 bases and 4 bases respectively, with 12 bases between them. CDR3 size: 13 residues. The CDR3 is CASREGVSTEAFF. The DNA for the CDR3 is TGCGCCAGCAGGGAGGGGGTCAGCACTGAAGCTTTCTTT. Full variable domain (remainder filled in from reference TRBV5-1 and TRBJ1-1): KAGVTQTPRYLIKTRGQQVTLSCSPISGHRSVSWYQQTPGQGLQFLFEYFSETQRNKGNFPGRFSGRQFSNSRSEMNVSTLELGDSALYLCASREGVSTEAFFGQGTRLTVV.

The chain couples TRBV19 to TRBJ2-5; 7 positions match TRBD1. The V and J ends lost 6 bases and 2 bases, in that order; junction bases with no gene match: 6. The CDR3 runs to 14 residues. Germline CDR1 reads LNHDA; CDR2 reads SQIVND (reference sequence). Here the CDR3 reads CASSSDRMQETQYF. The CDR3 DNA follows: TGTGCCAGTAGCTCGGACAGGATGCAAGAGACCCAGTACTTC. Complete variable domain (other parts from reference TRBV19 and TRBJ2-5): DGGITQSPKYLFRKEGQNVTLSCEQNLNHDAMYWYRQDPGQGLRLIYYSQIVNDFQKGDIAEGYSVSREKKESFPLTVTSAQKNPTAFYLCASSSDRMQETQYFGPGTRLLVL.

The chain couples TRBV4-3 to TRBJ1-2, with a possible D match to TRBD1 (6 bases). In germline, CDR1 is LGHNA, CDR2 YSLEER. This CDR3 is built from 16 residues. Trimming cost V 0 bases and J 8 bases, with 19 bases left between them. The CDR3 DNA sequence: TGCGCCAGCAGCCAAGAGGGTCACCTTGGGGGGCTCGGCTACACCTTC. This translates into CASSQEGHLGGLGYTF.

The chain couples TRBV27 to TRBJ1-6; unclear D gene. The CDR3 is 15 amino acids. Trimming left V 1 base short and J 10 bases short, with 14 bases between. CDR1 is MNHEY and CDR2 is SMNVEV in the germline V gene (reference sequence). The CDR3 nucleotides read TGTGCCAGCAGTTTATTTGTAGGGATAGGATCACCCCTCCACTTT. Protein sequence: CASSLFVGIGSPLHF.

This clone was detected only a few times. The V gene is TRBV7-2, the J gene TRBJ1-2; possible D gene TRBD1, 6 bases. The germline CDR1 and CDR2 sequences are SGHTA and FQGNSA. The CDR3 has 14 amino acids. V dropped 0 bases and J dropped 5 bases, with 10 bases sitting between them. For the CDR3, the DNA is TGTGCCAGCAGCTTAGCACAGGGAGGTTATGGCTACACCTTC. Amino acid sequence: CASSLAQGGYGYTF.

CDR3 sequence: CASSISSASHEQYV. The CDR3 region has the DNA TGTGCCAGTAGTATAAGTTCAGCTTCCCACGAGCAGTACGTC. The genes are TRBV19 and TRBJ2-7; D is ambiguous. The ends were cut back, 2 bases at V and 5 bases at J, with 13 bases in the middle. This CDR3 has 14 amino acids. Looked up from germline, CDR1 is LNHDA and CDR2 is SQIVND (reference sequence).

The chain carries TRBV29-1 and TRBJ1-4, with 8 bases fitting TRBD1. Trimming removed 7 bases from V and 0 bases from J; junction bases left unmatched: 4. The CDR3 covers 14 residues. CDR1 is SQVTM and CDR2 is ANQGSEA in the germline V gene. The CDR3 sequence is CSAGQGTTNEKLFF. The DNA for the CDR3 is TGCAGCGCCGGACAGGGAACAACTAATGAAAAACTGTTTTTT.